This T cell receptor (beta chain) stems from a study of T cell responses to AZD1222 COVID-19 vaccine. Overall study: Second doses at about 4 or about 12 weeks were pooled.

The study's findings and limits: Spike-specific TCR repertoires showed rising breadth and depth after two AZD1222 doses. Only a handful of AZD1222 recipients tested seropositive at baseline. Reports say nearly half of spike-specific TCRs go after unmutated variant regions.

The CDR3 runs 15 residues. V was clipped by 0 bases and J by 4 bases, with 12 bases between them. The germline gives CDR1 LGHDT, CDR2 YNNKEL (reference sequence). Sequencing used immunoSEQ multiplex PCR; TCRdb keeps in-frame clones, though not all of them. The sample lists more than 110,000 clones, around 90% occurring once. With respect to this clone: The antigen remains undetermined.

Sequencing used peripheral blood, obtained on day 0 of AZD1222 vaccination. The chain has TRBV3-1 (or the pseudogene TRBV3-2) and TRBJ1-2, with D possibly matching TRBD1 (5 bases). The clonotype originates from an adult in good health. The CDR3 protein is CASSQDWGDLYGYTF. CDR3 nucleotides: TGTGCCAGCAGCCAAGATTGGGGCGACCTCTATGGCTACACCTTC.